This T cell receptor beta chain was profiled in a study of blood T cell repertoires in COVID-19. Turning to the study itself: From T cells, B-cell-depleted T cells, or PBMCs came the material, which was cDNA or gDNA.

The germline V gene has CDR1 SGHTA and CDR2 FQGNSA. This CDR3 contains 15 residues. The J segment lost 9 bases and the V segment lost 5 bases, leaving 7 bases of the junction unmatched. Method: immunoSEQ multiplex PCR; TCRdb's copy keeps in-frame clones and lacks some. Found here are about 100,000 clones, 65% to 75% of them singletons; the top ten hold about 5.9%. This TCR was recovered from a man older than 75 with acute or convalescent COVID-19. J is TRBJ2-1 and V is TRBV7-2; 13 bases fit TRBD2. What was sequenced was peripheral blood. The CDR3 sequence is CASSMRTSGSSEQFF. Here the CDR3 DNA reads TGTGCCAGCAGCATGCGGACTAGCGGGAGTTCTGAGCAGTTCTTC.